These 21 T cell receptor beta chains were sequenced from one sample in a study of regulatory T cells in long-lasting Graves disease. Described time point: newly diagnosed GD, antithyroid drugs for less than 3 months. PBMC RNA was the source of the TCR library. HTBI primers from iRepertoire and Arm-PCR of CDR3 regions yielded the TCR beta libraries. Via MiXCR, TCRdb re-called the multiplex PCR reads, giving one row per CDR3 protein. This sample has over 300,000 distinct CDR3 sequences, with roughly a sixth found just once. Sequencing was performed on peripheral blood mononuclear cells (PBMCs), taken at new diagnosis, from a patient treated with antithyroid drugs. Receptors were obtained from a female donor with Graves disease.

At least ten counts were recorded for this clonotype. The CDR3 protein is CASSGNRGKGYEQYF. In DNA, the CDR3 is TGTGCCAGCAGTGGAAACAGGGGAAAGGGCTACGAGCAGTACTTC. This rearrangement joins TRBV2 to TRBJ2-7; 7 bases map to TRBD1. The J segment lost 3 bases and the V segment lost 4 bases, leaving 9 bases of the junction unmatched. CDR3 length: 15 residues. Germline V CDR1 and CDR2: SNHLY, FYNNEI.

This clonotype was detected many times. V is TRBV7-2 and J is TRBJ2-3; TRBD1 might be the D (5 bases). The CDR3 length is 13 residues. CDR1 is SGHTA, CDR2 FQGNSA, per germline. The ends were cut back, 4 bases at V and 3 bases at J, with 8 bases in the middle. The CDR3 DNA reads TGTGCCAGCAGCTCAGGGAATACAGATACGCAGTATTTT. It encodes CASSSGNTDTQYF.

This clonotype was seen many times. The rearrangement links TRBV12-3 or TRBV12-4 to TRBJ2-3; TRBD2 matches 11 bases. Trimming took 7 bases from V and 3 from J; bases not matched to a gene: 9. The CDR3 runs 16 residues. The CDR3: CASTLWLAGGTDTQYF. The CDR3 region has the DNA TGTGCCAGCACCCTGTGGCTAGCGGGGGGTACAGATACGCAGTATTTT.

The sample holds many counts of this clonotype. This chain connects TRBV12-3 or TRBV12-4 to TRBJ1-1, with a weak D call TRBD1 (5 bases). V lost 6 bases, J lost 6 bases, and 17 bases lay in between. The CDR3 is 14 residues long. The chain's CDR3 is CASRQEVGYSEAFF. CDR3 bases: TGTGCCAGCAGACAGGAGGTGGGTTATTCTGAAGCTTTCTTT.

This clonotype has a handful of counts. The chain joins TRBV6-2 or TRBV6-3 to TRBJ2-6, with D tentatively TRBD1 (6 bases). V was trimmed by 7 bases and J by 0 bases, leaving 16 bases between them. Germline CDR1 and CDR2: MNHEY and SVGEGT. The CDR3 loop spans 17 amino acids. The CDR3 coding sequence is TGTGCCAGCACACGCGGACAGCCGTACTCTGGGGCCAACGTCCTGACTTTC. This sequence encodes CASTRGQPYSGANVLTF.

This clonotype was found many times. The genes are TRBV18 and TRBJ2-7, with D perhaps given as TRBD1 or TRBD2 (5 bases each). The V gene lost 9 bases and the J gene lost 6 bases, with 18 bases spanning the gap. This CDR3 region has 13 residues. The germline CDR1 and CDR2 sequences are KGHSH and LQKENI. The CDR3 loop reads CASSPPGAGEQYF. CDR3 bases: TGTGCCAGTAGCCCCCCTGGGGCGGGCGAGCAGTACTTC.

This clonotype was recorded many times. V usage is TRBV6-1 and J usage is TRBJ1-2; possible D gene TRBD1, 5 bases. V lost 5 bases and J 4 bases, leaving 14 bases between the germline ends. The CDR3 loop spans 14 amino acids. CDR1 MNHNS and CDR2 SASEGT come from the germline V gene. This CDR3 reads CASSKRDPLYGYTF. The DNA of the CDR3 is TGTGCCAGCAGTAAGAGGGACCCTCTCTATGGCTACACCTTC.

This clonotype was detected many times. The chain uses TRBV27 and TRBJ2-3; 9 bases align to TRBD1. This CDR3 has 15 amino acids. V lost 8 bases and J lost 3; bases outside the gene matches: 9. CDR1 is MNHEY, CDR2 SMNVEV, per germline (reference sequence). The CDR3, as DNA: TGTGCCAGCGGGTCGGGACAGGGTGTAACAGATACGCAGTATTTT. Translation: CASGSGQGVTDTQYF.

The chain couples TRBV29-1 to TRBJ1-2; 8 nucleotides line up with TRBD1. From germline, CDR1 is SQVTM and CDR2 ANQGSEA. CDR3 length equals 13 residues. V lost 8 bases to trimming and J lost 8 bases; unmatched junction nucleotides: 13. This CDR3 is CSMNSGQGRGYTF. CDR3 DNA: TGCAGCATGAATTCTGGACAGGGCCGAGGCTACACCTTC.

This clonotype was seen repeatedly, ten times or more. The gene calls are TRBV29-1 and TRBJ1-1; no clear D gene. With 5 bases removed from V and 1 base from J, the gap between germline ends came to 5 bases. Germline CDR1 SQVTM, CDR2 ANQGSEA. The CDR3 length is 11 residues. The CDR3 DNA sequence: TGCAGCGTTTACCCGAACACTGAAGCTTTCTTT. This encodes CSVYPNTEAFF.

This clonotype was detected ten times or more. The chain carries TRBV13 and TRBJ1-1; D uncertain. Trimming took off 8 bases at V and 1 base at J, with 8 bases between the two ends. The CDR3 sequence is 12 residues long. Germline V gene data show CDR1 as PRHDT and CDR2 as FYEKMQ (reference sequence). CDR3 in amino acids: CASEGGNTEAFF. As DNA, the CDR3 is TGTGCCAGCGAGGGTGGGAACACTGAAGCTTTCTTT.

This clonotype was counted many times. The chain joins TRBV5-4 to TRBJ2-1; no firm D call. From germline, CDR1 is SGHNT and CDR2 YYREEE (reference sequence). V was shortened by 0 bases and J by 7 bases, with 17 bases between the two germline ends. The CDR3 covers 16 residues. CDR3 nucleotides: TGTGCCAGCAGCTTGGGGGCAGGTTCCATCAGGAATGAGCAGTTCTTC. This gives the protein CASSLGAGSIRNEQFF.

This clonotype appeared once. This chain connects TRBV28 to TRBJ1-5, with unresolved D. CDR1 and CDR2 (germline): MDHEN, SYDVKM. This CDR3 spans 14 amino acids. V was shortened by 6 bases and J by 3 bases, with 12 bases between the two germline ends. The CDR3 nucleotides read TGTGCCAGCAGCGAACGCCAGGTCAATCAGCCCCAGCATTTT. Its protein is CASSERQVNQPQHF.

The chain combines TRBV28 with TRBJ2-2, with D maybe TRBD2 (5 bases). The germline gives CDR1 MDHEN, CDR2 SYDVKM. Trimming left V 7 bases short and J 7 bases short, with 10 bases between. The CDR3 is 12 residues long. This CDR3 reads CASTWEYGELFF. The CDR3 DNA follows: TGTGCCAGCACCTGGGAGTACGGGGAGCTGTTTTTT.

This clonotype was seen a handful of times. CDR3: CASSFGLSTGELFF. The CDR3 coding sequence is TGTGCCAGCAGTTTCGGGCTCTCCACCGGGGAGCTGTTTTTT. This sequence joins TRBV27 and TRBJ2-2; D remains ambiguous. The CDR3 spans 14 residues. Trimming stripped 3 bases from V and 4 bases from J, with 9 bases between. In germline, CDR1 is MNHEY, CDR2 SMNVEV (reference sequence).

V usage is TRBV5-1 and J usage is TRBJ2-1; 9 bases agree with TRBD1. The CDR3 length is 17 residues. Per the germline V gene, CDR1 is SGHRS and CDR2 is YFSETQ. J was trimmed by 7 bases and V by 2 bases; bases with no gene match: 13. The CDR3 region is CASSLSSRDRVTNEQFF. As DNA, the CDR3 is TGCGCCAGCAGCTTAAGTAGCCGGGACAGGGTGACTAATGAGCAGTTCTTC.

A note on this clonotype: With a far larger clone one base away, a read error is the likely cause. The chain joins TRBV11-2 to TRBJ2-7; 9 bases match TRBD1. The CDR3 spans 17 residues. V lost 6 bases, J lost 7 bases, and 19 bases stayed unmatched. The V gene's germline CDR1 is SGHAT and CDR2 FQNNGV. DNA of the CDR3: TGTGCCAGCAGACCCATCAAAGCTCGGGACAGGGTCAATGAGCAGTACTTC. It codes for CASRPIKARDRVNEQYF.

This clonotype occurred many times. This sequence joins TRBV11-3 and TRBJ1-1, with 7 bases aligning to TRBD1. The CDR3 spans 14 residues. Germline loops: CDR1 SGHNT, CDR2 YENEEA. With V trimmed by 5 bases and J by 3 bases, 6 bases remained unmatched. The CDR3 nucleotides read TGTGCCAGCAGCCGAAGACAGGGAGACACTGAAGCTTTCTTT. This gives the protein CASSRRQGDTEAFF.

In its sample, this clonotype was seen a few times. The chain joins TRBV4-2 to TRBJ2-3, with TRBD2 matching 10 bases. The germline V gene has CDR1 LGHNA and CDR2 YNFKEQ. The CDR3 contains 16 residues. Germline trimming cut 3 bases from V and 1 base from J; bases unmatched to any gene: 4. CDR3 DNA sequence: TGTGCCAGCAGCCAGGAGCGGGGGGGTGGCACAGATACGCAGTATTTT. This translates into CASSQERGGGTDTQYF.

This clonotype came up a few times. V gene TRBV5-8 combines with J gene TRBJ1-1; D uncertain. V lost 0 bases to trimming and J lost 6 bases, with 12 bases between them. The CDR3 totals 14 residues. Germline V gene sequence: CDR1 SGHTS, CDR2 YDEGEE. The CDR3 DNA reads as TGTGCCAGCAGCTTGGGGGGAGGGAGGTCTGAAGCTTTCTTT. Encoded protein: CASSLGGGRSEAFF.

J is TRBJ2-7 and V is TRBV4-2; 7 bases agree with TRBD2. Germline assignment: CDR1 LGHNA and CDR2 YNFKEQ. The V segment lost 1 base and the J segment 1 base; nucleotides outside the gene matches: 7. The CDR3 extends over 16 amino acids. CDR3 DNA sequence: TGTGCCAGCAGCCAAGTAGGCGGGAGTAGATCCTACGAGCAGTACTTC. Protein: CASSQVGGSRSYEQYF.